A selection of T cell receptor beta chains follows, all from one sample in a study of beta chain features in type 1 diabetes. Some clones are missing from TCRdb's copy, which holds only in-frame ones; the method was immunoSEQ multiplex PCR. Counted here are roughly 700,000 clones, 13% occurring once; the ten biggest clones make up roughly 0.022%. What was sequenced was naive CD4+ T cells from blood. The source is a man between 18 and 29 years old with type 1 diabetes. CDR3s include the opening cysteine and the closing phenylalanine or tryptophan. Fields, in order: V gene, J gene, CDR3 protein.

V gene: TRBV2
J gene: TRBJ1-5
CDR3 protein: CASSAGIGEQPQHF

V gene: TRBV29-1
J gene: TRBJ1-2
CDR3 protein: CSVGQNYGYTF

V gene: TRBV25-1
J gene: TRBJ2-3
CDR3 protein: CASSRRDTSQGTDTQYF

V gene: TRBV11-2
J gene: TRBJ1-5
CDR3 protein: CASSLLGEPQHF

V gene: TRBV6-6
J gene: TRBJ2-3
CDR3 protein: CAISLAGVPDTQYF

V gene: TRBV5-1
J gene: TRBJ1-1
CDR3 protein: CASALTGHHTEAFF

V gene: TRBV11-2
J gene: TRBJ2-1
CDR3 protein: CASSSFWTGLRNEQFF

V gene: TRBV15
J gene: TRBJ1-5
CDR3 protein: CAVGAPNQPQHF

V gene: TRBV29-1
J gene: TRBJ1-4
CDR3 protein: CSVRPGNEKLFF

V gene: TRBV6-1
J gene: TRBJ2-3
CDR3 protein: CASSFDGQHGDTQYF

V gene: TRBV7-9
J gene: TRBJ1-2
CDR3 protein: CASSSNGYTF

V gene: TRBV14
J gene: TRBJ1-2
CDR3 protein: CASSHRQGYGYTF

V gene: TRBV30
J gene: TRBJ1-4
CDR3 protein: CAWSVQGPEKLFF

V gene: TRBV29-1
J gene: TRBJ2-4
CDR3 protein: CSGRGGVENIQYF

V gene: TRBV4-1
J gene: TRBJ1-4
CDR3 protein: CASSQDPDGFSANEKLFF

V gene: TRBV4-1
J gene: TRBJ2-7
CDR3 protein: CASSPTGAQLGEQYF

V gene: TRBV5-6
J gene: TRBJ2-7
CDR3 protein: CASSLLGQIYEQYF

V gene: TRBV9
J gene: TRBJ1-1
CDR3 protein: CASSVGRVVRTEAFF

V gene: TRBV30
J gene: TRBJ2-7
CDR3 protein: CAWGTTGWDEQYF

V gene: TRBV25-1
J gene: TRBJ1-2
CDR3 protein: CASSATGGHGYTF

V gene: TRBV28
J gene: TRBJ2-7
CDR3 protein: CASSLQAEQYF

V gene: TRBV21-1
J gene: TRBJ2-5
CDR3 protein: CASSISQIGETQYF

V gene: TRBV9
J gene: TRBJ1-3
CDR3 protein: CASSSRTHSGNTIYF

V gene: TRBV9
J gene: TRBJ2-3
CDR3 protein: CASSSRSGEGAGDTQYF

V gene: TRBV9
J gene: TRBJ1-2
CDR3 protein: CASSVEESRGGYTF

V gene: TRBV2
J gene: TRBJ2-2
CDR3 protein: CASRETGPNTGELFF

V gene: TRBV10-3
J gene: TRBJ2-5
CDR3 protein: CAISESEGQGTRETQYF

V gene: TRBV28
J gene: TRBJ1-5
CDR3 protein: CASGTESRPQHF

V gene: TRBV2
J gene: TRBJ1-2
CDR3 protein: CASRAGIGYGYTF

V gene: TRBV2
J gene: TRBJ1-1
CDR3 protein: CASSGQFEAFF

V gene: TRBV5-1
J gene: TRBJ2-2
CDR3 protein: CASSQAGPNTGELFF

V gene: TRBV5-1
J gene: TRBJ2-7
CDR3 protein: CASSLRRGDEQYF

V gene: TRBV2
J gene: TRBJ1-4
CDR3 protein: CASSAQGAREKLFF

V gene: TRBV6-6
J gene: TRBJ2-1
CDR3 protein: CASMDRVDNEQFF

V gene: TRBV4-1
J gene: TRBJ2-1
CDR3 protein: CASSPGGRGTTNEQFF

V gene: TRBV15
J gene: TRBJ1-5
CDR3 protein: CATSRMRDQPQHF

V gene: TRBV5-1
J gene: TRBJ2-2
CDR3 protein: CASNPGETGELFF

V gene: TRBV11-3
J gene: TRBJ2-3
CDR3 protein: CASSLEDITQYF

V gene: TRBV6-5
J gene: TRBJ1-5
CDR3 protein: CASSYEGGPNQPQHF

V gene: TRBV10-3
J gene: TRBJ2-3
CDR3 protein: CAISGQGEDTQYF

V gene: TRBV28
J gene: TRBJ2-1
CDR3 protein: CASSLYLTQGAGGVEQFF

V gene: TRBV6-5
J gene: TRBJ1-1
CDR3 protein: CASSYSQANAEAFF

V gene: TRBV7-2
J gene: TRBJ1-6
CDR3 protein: CASSFFGTGESPLHF

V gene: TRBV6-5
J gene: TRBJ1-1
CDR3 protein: CASRQTGFNTEAFF

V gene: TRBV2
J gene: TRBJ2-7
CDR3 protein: CASSGQGPTYEQYF

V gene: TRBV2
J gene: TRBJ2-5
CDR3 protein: CASSEGGSEETQYF

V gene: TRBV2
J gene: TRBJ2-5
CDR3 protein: CASSASPREETQYF

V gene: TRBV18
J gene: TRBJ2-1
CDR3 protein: CASSLQTSGGNEQFF

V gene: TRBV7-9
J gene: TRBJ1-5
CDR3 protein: CASSLRGDQPQHF

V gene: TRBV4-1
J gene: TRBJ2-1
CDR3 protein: CASSQVAGREQFF

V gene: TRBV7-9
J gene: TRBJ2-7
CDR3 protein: CASSLEDSSYEQYF

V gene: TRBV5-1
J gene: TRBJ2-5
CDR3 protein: CASSFSPTGEETQYF

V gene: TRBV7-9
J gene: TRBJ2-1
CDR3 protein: CASSLEGNEQFF

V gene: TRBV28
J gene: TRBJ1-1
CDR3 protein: CASSFGQRTEAFF

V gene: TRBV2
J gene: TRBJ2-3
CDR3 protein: CASSPPHGREKIGDTQYF

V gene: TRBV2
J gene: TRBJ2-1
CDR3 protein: CASSETGGYSYNEQFF

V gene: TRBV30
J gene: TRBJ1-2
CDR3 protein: CAWSETGTGYGYTF